The T cell receptor (beta chain) under discussion was sequenced for a study of blood T cell repertoires in COVID-19. Study summary: PBMCs, B-cell-depleted T cells, or T cells provided the cDNA or gDNA that made up the material.

Authors' analysis steps: Counts of nucleated cells, estimated from reference gene primer amplification, were obtained. Profiled with immunoSEQ multiplex PCR; TCRdb holds only in-frame clones, not every one. For V, J and clone size, that table is used; D and trimming come from the DNA. The data show around 310,000 clones, 90% seen once. This CDR3 is built from 14 residues. Trimming left V 3 bases short and J 10 bases short, with 19 bases between. The germline V gene encodes CDR1 GTSNPN and CDR2 SVGIG (reference sequence). The TCR originated in a woman aged 25-40 years with COVID-19, enrolled during active disease. The V gene is TRBV30, the J gene TRBJ2-1; D call uncertain. Material: peripheral blood. CDR3 sequence: CAWSVQTGSREQFF. In DNA form, the CDR3 reads TGTGCCTGGAGCGTCCAGACTGGATCACGGGAGCAGTTCTTC.